This T cell receptor beta chain was recorded in a study of cytomegalovirus exposure and HLA in healthy donors. The sample holds one count of this clone. Use of 60 Vbeta and 13 Jbeta primers characterized the PCR. Some clones are missing from TCRdb's copy, which holds only in-frame ones; the method was immunoSEQ multiplex PCR. Of fewer than 150,000 clones listed, 65% to 85% are singletons. Trimming at V came to 4 bases and at J to 3 bases, leaving 6 bases not matched to a gene. CDR3 length equals 15 residues. Germline CDR1 and CDR2: SGHRS and YFSETQ. V usage is TRBV5-1 and J usage is TRBJ2-7; 11 positions agree with TRBD1. This receptor was taken from a man aged 45 to 65 in good health and CMV-seronegative. The sequencing input was PBMCs. The CDR3 nucleotides read TGCGCCAGCAGCCAAACTGGGACAGGGGGCTACGAGCAGTACTTC. Amino acids: CASSQTGTGGYEQYF.